Listed below are T cell receptor beta chains from one sample, sequenced in a study of radiation and T cells in renal cell carcinoma. Profiled with immunoSEQ multiplex PCR; TCRdb holds only in-frame clones, not every one. The top ten clones hold nearly 6% of a sample with tens of thousands of clones, about 88% of them seen once. The sample in question was blood, obtained from a patient whose treatment included radiotherapy and nephrectomy. The receptors originated from a woman aged 70 to 79 with renal cell carcinoma. Each CDR3 is given with its conserved first and last residue. Fields, in order: J gene, V gene, clone size, D gene, CDR3 DNA, CDR3 protein. D genes are given only for firm matches. Size is omitted from some rows. Given values are once, few, many or a class for expanded clones.

J: TRBJ2-7; V: TRBV4-2; size: NA; D: NA; DNA: TGTGCCAGCAGCCAAGTCGGCAGCTCCTACGAGCAGTACTTC; CDR3: CASSQVGSSYEQYF
J: TRBJ2-2; V: TRBV7-6; size: once; D: TRBD1; DNA: TGTGCCAGCAGCTTAGCGCCCGGACAGGACACCGGGGAGCTGTTTTTT; CDR3: CASSLAPGQDTGELFF
J: TRBJ1-5; V: TRBV7-2; size: NA; D: NA; DNA: TGTGCCAGCAGCTTGGCAGGGCATAAGAATGGAATTCAGCCCCAGCATTTT; CDR3: CASSLAGHKNGIQPQHF
J: TRBJ1-6; V: TRBV10-3; size: NA; D: NA; DNA: TGTGCCATCAGTCGCGGGGGGGTCGGGACACGGAATTCACCCCTCCACTTT; CDR3: CAISRGGVGTRNSPLHF
J: TRBJ1-1; V: TRBV6-5; size: NA; D: NA; DNA: TGTGCCAGCAGCCCATTGGGCACTGAAGCTTTCTTT; CDR3: CASSPLGTEAFF
J: TRBJ2-5; V: TRBV4-3; size: NA; D: NA; DNA: TGCGCCAGCAGCCAAGATACGGGGACCCAGTACTTC; CDR3: CASSQDTGTQYF
J: TRBJ2-1; V: TRBV4-3; size: NA; D: TRBD2; DNA: TGCGCCAGCAGCCAAGGTTTCCTAGCGGGGGGGCCTTACAATGAGCAGTTCTTC; CDR3: CASSQGFLAGGPYNEQFF
J: TRBJ1-4; V: TRBV5-1; size: NA; D: NA; DNA: TGCGCCAGCAGCTTGGGGGTAGGGGCAACTAATGAAAAACTGTTTTTT; CDR3: CASSLGVGATNEKLFF
J: TRBJ2-5; V: TRBV7-8; size: NA; D: TRBD2; DNA: TGTGCCAGCAGCCCGCTAGCGGGGGGGCCTGAGACCCAGTACTTC; CDR3: CASSPLAGGPETQYF
J: TRBJ1-1; V: TRBV6-5; size: NA; D: NA; DNA: TGTGCCAGCAGTCCAGCAGGGACGAACACTGAAGCTTTCTTT; CDR3: CASSPAGTNTEAFF
J: TRBJ2-5; V: TRBV7-2; size: NA; D: NA; DNA: TGTGCCAGCAGCGACACCCCGGGGACCCAGTACTTC; CDR3: CASSDTPGTQYF
J: TRBJ2-1; V: TRBV18; size: few; D: NA; DNA: TGTGCCAGCTCACCTAGTCACAATGAGCAGTTCTTC; CDR3: CASSPSHNEQFF
J: TRBJ2-1; V: TRBV7-2; size: NA; D: NA; DNA: TGTGCCAGCAGCCTCGACAGATCCTACAATGAGCAGTTCTTC; CDR3: CASSLDRSYNEQFF
J: TRBJ1-6; V: TRBV30; size: NA; D: NA; DNA: TGTGCCTGGATTGGCAGGGAAGGTTCACCCCTCCACTTT; CDR3: CAWIGREGSPLHF
J: TRBJ1-5; V: TRBV27; size: NA; D: NA; DNA: TGTGCCAGCAGTCCCCACCAGGGCCCCAATCAGCCCCAGCATTTT; CDR3: CASSPHQGPNQPQHF
J: TRBJ2-7; V: TRBV9; size: once; D: NA; DNA: TGTGCCAGCAGCGTAGTAGGGGGCGAGCAGTACTTC; CDR3: CASSVVGGEQYF
J: TRBJ2-7; V: TRBV7-3; size: NA; D: TRBD1; DNA: TGTGCCAGCAGCTTCCGGACAGGGGGCGAGCAGTACTTC; CDR3: CASSFRTGGEQYF
J: TRBJ1-1; V: TRBV19; size: NA; D: NA; DNA: TGTGGGGCCGGGGGCAGTGAGGCTTTCTTT; CDR3: CGAGGSEAFF
J: TRBJ2-5; V: TRBV11-2; size: once; D: TRBD1; DNA: TGTGCCAGCAGCAAGGGACAGGGGTCGATGGAGACCCAGTACTTC; CDR3: CASSKGQGSMETQYF
J: TRBJ1-2; V: TRBV4-2; size: once; D: TRBD1; DNA: TGTGCCAGCAGCCGGGACAGGGTTGACGGCTACACCTTC; CDR3: CASSRDRVDGYTF
J: TRBJ1-4; V: TRBV2; size: NA; D: NA; DNA: TGTGCCAGCAGTGAAGCGTCTCGAGCCTATAATGAAAAACTGTTTTTT; CDR3: CASSEASRAYNEKLFF
J: TRBJ1-5; V: TRBV5-6; size: NA; D: NA; DNA: TGTGCCAGCAACCTGCGGGGAGCCCCCCAGCATTTT; CDR3: CASNLRGAPQHF
J: TRBJ2-5; V: TRBV7-2; size: NA; D: TRBD1; DNA: TGTGCCAGCAGCTTAGTGGGACAGGGCAAAGGGACCCAGTACTTC; CDR3: CASSLVGQGKGTQYF
J: TRBJ1-1; V: TRBV29-1; size: NA; D: NA; DNA: TGCAGCGTTGAAGACAGGATGAACACTGAAGCTTTCTTT; CDR3: CSVEDRMNTEAFF
J: TRBJ1-5; V: TRBV6-1; size: NA; D: NA; DNA: TGTGCCAGCAGTAGGGGAGACGATCAGCCCCAGCATTTT; CDR3: CASSRGDDQPQHF
J: TRBJ2-1; V: TRBV11-3; size: NA; D: TRBD2; DNA: TGTGCCAGCAGCTTTTCGGGGGGGCCCTATGAGCAGTTCTTC; CDR3: CASSFSGGPYEQFF
J: TRBJ2-5; V: TRBV6-5; size: NA; D: TRBD2; DNA: TGTGCCAGCAGGAGCGGGGGACAAGAGACCCAGTACTTC; CDR3: CASRSGGQETQYF
J: TRBJ2-3; V: TRBV4-3; size: NA; D: NA; DNA: TGCGCCAGCAGCCAAGATCCCCTAGCTTTTACAGATACGCAGTATTTT; CDR3: CASSQDPLAFTDTQYF
J: TRBJ2-3; V: TRBV30; size: NA; D: NA; DNA: TGTGCCTGGAGTGTCAATGGGGCGCGAACAGATACGCAGTATTTT; CDR3: CAWSVNGARTDTQYF
J: TRBJ2-7; V: TRBV7-2; size: once; D: NA; DNA: TGTGCCAGCAGCGTTGGTCCCTACGAGCAGTACTTC; CDR3: CASSVGPYEQYF
J: TRBJ2-7; V: TRBV19; size: NA; D: NA; DNA: TGTGCCAGTAGTCTTCACAGGTTAGGATACGAGCAGTACTTC; CDR3: CASSLHRLGYEQYF
J: TRBJ2-1; V: TRBV5-1; size: NA; D: NA; DNA: TGCGCCAGCAGCTTGGGGATTAGCCAGAGCGGGCAGTTCTTC; CDR3: CASSLGISQSGQFF
J: TRBJ1-1; V: TRBV9; size: NA; D: TRBD1; DNA: TGTGCCAGCAGCGCAAGTGTGGGACAGCCGAACACTGAAGCTTTCTTT; CDR3: CASSASVGQPNTEAFF
J: TRBJ2-1; V: TRBV30; size: once; D: NA; DNA: TGTGCCTGGAGTTGGGTCATCCAGGCTTACAATGAGCAGTTCTTC; CDR3: CAWSWVIQAYNEQFF
J: TRBJ1-2; V: TRBV5-8; size: NA; D: NA; DNA: TGTGCCAGCAGCTTGCTACGGAGAGTCTATGGCTACACCTTC; CDR3: CASSLLRRVYGYTF
J: TRBJ1-4; V: TRBV5-1; size: NA; D: NA; DNA: TGCGCCAGCAGTCCCACATCAACTAATGAAAAACTGTTTTTT; CDR3: CASSPTSTNEKLFF
J: TRBJ1-1; V: TRBV27; size: NA; D: NA; DNA: TGTGCCAGCAGTTCGAGATTGGGGAAGAGCACTGAAGCTTTCTTT; CDR3: CASSSRLGKSTEAFF
J: TRBJ2-1; V: TRBV7-9; size: NA; D: TRBD1; DNA: TGTGCCAGCAGCTTAAGGGACAGGGGGCACAATGAGCAGTTCTTC; CDR3: CASSLRDRGHNEQFF
J: TRBJ2-7; V: TRBV5-1; size: NA; D: TRBD1; DNA: TGCGCCAGCAGCTTGGGGTCGGGACAGGGAAACTACTACGAGCAGTACTTC; CDR3: CASSLGSGQGNYYEQYF
J: TRBJ2-1; V: TRBV30; size: NA; D: NA; DNA: TGTGCCTGGAGCCGGGACCGGTCCTCGCGGGGTTCCTACAATGAGCAGTTCTTC; CDR3: CAWSRDRSSRGSYNEQFF
J: TRBJ1-1; V: TRBV15; size: NA; D: NA; DNA: TGTGCCACCAGCAGAGAGGGTGCAGGGAAGACTGAAGCTTTCTTT; CDR3: CATSREGAGKTEAFF
J: TRBJ2-2; V: TRBV15; size: NA; D: NA; DNA: TGTGCCACCAGCAGAGATAGGACATCCGGGGAGCTGTTTTTT; CDR3: CATSRDRTSGELFF
J: TRBJ1-2; V: TRBV7-2; size: NA; D: NA; DNA: TGTGCCAGCAGCTTAGGAGGACTGAACTATGGCTACACCTTC; CDR3: CASSLGGLNYGYTF
J: TRBJ1-6; V: TRBV25-1; size: NA; D: NA; DNA: TGTGCCAGCAGTGAATTCGGGGGCAACGGTTCACCCCTCCACTTT; CDR3: CASSEFGGNGSPLHF
J: TRBJ2-6; V: TRBV7-2; size: NA; D: NA; DNA: TGTGCCAGCAAGGTTTCTGGGGCCAACGTCCTGACTTTC; CDR3: CASKVSGANVLTF
J: TRBJ2-7; V: TRBV7-9; size: NA; D: NA; DNA: TGTGCCAGCAGTTTTGGGGCCTACGAGCAGTACTTC; CDR3: CASSFGAYEQYF
J: TRBJ2-3; V: TRBV7-9; size: NA; D: TRBD2; DNA: TGTGCCAGCAGCCTACTAGCGGGGGGCGGAGATACGCAGTATTTT; CDR3: CASSLLAGGGDTQYF
J: TRBJ1-4; V: TRBV6-5; size: NA; D: TRBD1; DNA: TGTGCCAGCGGGGACAGGGTGAAACTGTTTTTT; CDR3: CASGDRVKLFF
J: TRBJ1-5; V: TRBV5-8; size: NA; D: TRBD1; DNA: TGTGCCAGCTTGTCTCCCTTCGGGACAGCTAGCAATCAGCCCCAGCATTTT; CDR3: CASLSPFGTASNQPQHF
J: TRBJ2-2; V: TRBV30; size: NA; D: NA; DNA: TGTGCCTGGACCGGGGCAGGGAGGATTACCGGGGAGCTGTTTTTT; CDR3: CAWTGAGRITGELFF
J: TRBJ2-1; V: TRBV7-9; size: NA; D: NA; DNA: TGTGCCAGCAGCCCCCCCCTGGCGAAGAGCTCCTACAATGAGCAGTTCTTC; CDR3: CASSPPLAKSSYNEQFF